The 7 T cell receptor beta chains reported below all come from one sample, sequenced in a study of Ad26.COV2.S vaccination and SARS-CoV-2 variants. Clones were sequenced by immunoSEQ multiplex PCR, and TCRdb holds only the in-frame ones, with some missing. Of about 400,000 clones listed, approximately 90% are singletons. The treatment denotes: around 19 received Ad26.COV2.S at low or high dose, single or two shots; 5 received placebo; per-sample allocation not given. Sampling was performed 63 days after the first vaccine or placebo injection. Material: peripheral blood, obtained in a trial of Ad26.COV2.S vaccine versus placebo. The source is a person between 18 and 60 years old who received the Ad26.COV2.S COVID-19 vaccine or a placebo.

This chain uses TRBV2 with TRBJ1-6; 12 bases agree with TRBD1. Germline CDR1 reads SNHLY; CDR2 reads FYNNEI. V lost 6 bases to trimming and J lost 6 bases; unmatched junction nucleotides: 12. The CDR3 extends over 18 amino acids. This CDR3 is CASRVGTGGIGGNSPLHF. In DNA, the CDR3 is TGTGCCAGCAGGGTGGGGACAGGGGGCATCGGTGGTAATTCACCCCTCCACTTT.

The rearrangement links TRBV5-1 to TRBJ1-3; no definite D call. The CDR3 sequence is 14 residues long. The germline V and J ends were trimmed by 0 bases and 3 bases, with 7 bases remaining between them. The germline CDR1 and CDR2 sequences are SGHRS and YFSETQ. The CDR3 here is CASSLVGVGNTIYF. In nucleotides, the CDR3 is TGCGCCAGCAGCTTGGTTGGCGTTGGAAACACCATATATTTT.

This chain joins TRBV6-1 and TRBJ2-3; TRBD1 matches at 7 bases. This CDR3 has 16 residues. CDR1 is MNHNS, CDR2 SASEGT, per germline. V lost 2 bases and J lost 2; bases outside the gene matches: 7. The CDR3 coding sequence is TGTGCCAGCAGTGAATTTCCGGGACAGAACACAGATACGCAGTATTTT. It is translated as CASSEFPGQNTDTQYF.

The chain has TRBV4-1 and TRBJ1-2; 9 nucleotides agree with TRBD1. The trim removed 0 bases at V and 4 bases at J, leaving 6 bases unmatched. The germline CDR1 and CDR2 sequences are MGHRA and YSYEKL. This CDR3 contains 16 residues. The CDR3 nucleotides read TGCGCCAGCAGCCAAGAGGGACAGGGCCGGGGCTATGGCTACACCTTC. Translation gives CASSQEGQGRGYGYTF.

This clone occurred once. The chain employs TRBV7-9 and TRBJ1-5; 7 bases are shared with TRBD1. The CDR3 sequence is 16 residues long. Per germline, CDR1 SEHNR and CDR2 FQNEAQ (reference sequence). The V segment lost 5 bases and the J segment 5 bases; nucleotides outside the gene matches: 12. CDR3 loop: CASSTSDRAPHQPQHF. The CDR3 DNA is TGTGCCAGCAGCACGAGCGACAGGGCTCCCCATCAGCCCCAGCATTTT.

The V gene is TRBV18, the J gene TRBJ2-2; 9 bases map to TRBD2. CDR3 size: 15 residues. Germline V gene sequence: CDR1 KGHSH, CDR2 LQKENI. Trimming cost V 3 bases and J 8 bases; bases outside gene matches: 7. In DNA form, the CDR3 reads TGTGCCAGCTCACCGCTAGCGGGACTCTCGGGGGAGCTGTTTTTT. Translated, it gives CASSPLAGLSGELFF.

The CDR3 region has the DNA TGTGCCAGCAGTCGTGGGGCGCCAAGCACAGATACGCAGTATTTT. This codes for CASSRGAPSTDTQYF. The chain couples TRBV7-6 to TRBJ2-3; possible D gene TRBD1, 5 bases. V lost 6 bases and J lost 0, with 13 bases in between. The CDR3 loop spans 15 amino acids. Germline V gene lookup returns CDR1 SGHVS and CDR2 FNYEAQ.